This is a list of T cell receptor beta chains from one sample in a study of blood T cell repertoires in COVID-19. The protocol was immunoSEQ multiplex PCR, while the TCRdb copy is restricted to in-frame clones and leaves out a portion. The data show roughly 75,000 clones, roughly 80% seen once. The specimen sequenced was peripheral blood. Receptors originate from a woman aged 70-85 years with acute or convalescent COVID-19. Both conserved end residues are part of each CDR3. The D gene is left open where the match is weak. A clone size is listed for some rows: how often the clone was seen (once, few, many), or a class if it is expanded.

v_call	clone_size	d_call	j_call	cdr3_aa	cdr3_nt
TRBV18	few	-	TRBJ1-1	CASSPLGGENTEAFF	TGTGCCAGCTCACCTCTCGGCGGGGAGAACACTGAAGCTTTCTTT
TRBV7-2	-	-	TRBJ2-1	CASSLTPARDEQFF	TGTGCCAGCAGCCTCACGCCGGCGAGGGATGAGCAGTTCTTC
TRBV2	-	TRBD2	TRBJ2-2	CASRGGRDSNTGELFF	TGTGCCAGCAGGGGGGGGAGAGATTCGAACACCGGGGAGCTGTTTTTT
TRBV30	-	-	TRBJ1-2	CAFDGGRLYGYTF	TGTGCCTTCGATGGGGGCAGATTATATGGCTACACCTTC
TRBV7-2	-	TRBD1	TRBJ2-1	CASSSWTGGTYNEQFF	TGTGCCAGCAGCTCGTGGACAGGCGGCACCTACAATGAGCAGTTCTTC
TRBV27	-	TRBD1	TRBJ1-1	CASSRDRDTEAFF	TGTGCCAGCAGTCGGGACAGGGACACTGAAGCTTTCTTT
TRBV9	once	TRBD1	TRBJ1-4	CASSTRTGEGEKLFF	TGTGCCAGCAGCACCCGGACAGGGGAGGGTGAAAAACTGTTTTTT
TRBV10-3	-	-	TRBJ1-6	CAISEEGSNSPLHF	TGTGCCATCAGTGAAGAGGGCTCTAATTCACCCCTCCACTTT
TRBV5-4	-	-	TRBJ2-1	CASSPEGQRSYNEQFF	TGTGCCAGCAGCCCGGAGGGACAGCGCTCCTACAATGAGCAGTTCTTC
TRBV12-3/TRBV12-4	-	-	TRBJ1-2	CASSIGENYGYTF	TGTGCCAGCAGTATCGGGGAAAACTATGGCTACACCTTC
TRBV6-1	-	TRBD2	TRBJ2-7	CASSELRGDEQYF	TGTGCCAGCAGTGAACTGCGGGGGGACGAGCAGTACTTC
TRBV7-9	-	-	TRBJ1-1	CASSLGLIRDTEAFF	TGTGCCAGCAGCTTAGGTCTAATACGGGACACTGAAGCTTTCTTT
TRBV28	-	TRBD2	TRBJ2-1	CASSSYRPSGRPYNEQFF	TGTGCCAGCAGTTCCTACCGCCCTAGCGGGAGACCCTACAATGAGCAGTTCTTC
TRBV7-9	-	TRBD1	TRBJ2-7	CASTSWAGGQDSYEQYF	TGTGCCAGCACCTCCTGGGCAGGGGGACAGGATTCCTACGAGCAGTACTTC
TRBV15	-	-	TRBJ2-2	CATSRDSAANTGELFF	TGTGCCACCAGCAGAGATTCCGCAGCGAACACCGGGGAGCTGTTTTTT
TRBV5-4	-	TRBD2	TRBJ2-1	CASSSPVGGRGSNEQFF	TGTGCCAGCAGCTCGCCGGTCGGCGGGAGAGGGAGCAATGAGCAGTTCTTC
TRBV6-1	-	TRBD2	TRBJ2-1	CASSDPAGGYNEQFF	TGTGCCAGCAGTGATCCAGCGGGGGGCTACAATGAGCAGTTCTTC
TRBV5-1	few	TRBD1	TRBJ1-2	CASSMGQGDLNYGYTF	TGCGCCAGCAGCATGGGACAGGGGGACCTCAACTATGGCTACACCTTC
TRBV7-2	once	-	TRBJ1-2	CASSLVRGMEGYTF	TGTGCCAGCAGCTTAGTTCGAGGTATGGAAGGCTACACCTTC
TRBV5-6	-	TRBD1	TRBJ1-5	CASSLAGTGNQPQHF	TGTGCCAGCAGCTTGGCCGGGACAGGCAATCAGCCCCAGCATTTT
TRBV5-1	-	-	TRBJ2-3	CASSLGGSTDTQYF	TGCGCCAGCAGCTTGGGAGGTAGCACAGATACGCAGTATTTT
TRBV29-1	-	TRBD1	TRBJ2-1	CSVGRDSRFGNEQFF	TGCAGCGTTGGACGGGACAGCCGTTTTGGGAATGAGCAGTTCTTC
TRBV10-3	-	TRBD2	TRBJ2-7	CAISNGLAGAAAYEQYF	TGTGCCATCAGCAACGGACTAGCGGGAGCCGCCGCCTACGAGCAGTACTTC
TRBV19	-	-	TRBJ1-5	CASSIMSGPGSIQPQHF	TGTGCCAGTAGTATTATGTCAGGGCCCGGTTCAATTCAGCCCCAGCATTTT
TRBV7-2	-	TRBD2	TRBJ2-7	CASSRAGTSTYEQYF	TGTGCCAGCAGCAGGGCCGGGACTAGCACCTACGAGCAGTACTTC
TRBV9	-	TRBD1	TRBJ1-2	CASSPWTGENGYTF	TGTGCCAGCAGCCCTTGGACAGGGGAAAATGGCTACACCTTC
TRBV11-2	-	-	TRBJ1-3	CASSFGGSGNTIYF	TGTGCCAGCAGCTTTGGGGGGTCCGGAAACACCATATATTTT
TRBV7-3	few	-	TRBJ2-2	CASSQGNTGELFF	TGTGCCAGCAGCCAGGGAAACACCGGGGAGCTGTTTTTT
TRBV12-5	-	TRBD1	TRBJ2-2	CASGTGTGGRELFF	TGTGCTAGTGGTACCGGGACAGGCGGAAGGGAGCTGTTTTTT
TRBV10-3	-	-	TRBJ2-4	CAISEGTPAAKNIQYF	TGTGCCATCAGTGAAGGGACACCTGCAGCCAAAAACATTCAGTACTTC
TRBV7-9	-	-	TRBJ2-3	CASSQRGGFVDTQYF	TGTGCCAGCAGCCAGAGGGGGGGTTTTGTGGATACGCAGTATTTT
TRBV5-1	-	TRBD2	TRBJ2-1	CASSPGLAGPNEQFF	TGCGCCAGCAGCCCCGGACTAGCGGGCCCCAATGAGCAGTTCTTC
TRBV3-1/TRBV3-2	-	-	TRBJ2-1	CASSSGVVVNEQFF	TGTGCCAGCAGCTCCGGTGTCGTGGTCAATGAGCAGTTCTTC
TRBV6-5	-	-	TRBJ2-7	CASSLARVGEQYF	TGTGCCAGCAGTCTGGCTAGAGTCGGCGAGCAGTACTTC
TRBV30	-	TRBD1	TRBJ1-4	CAGTQGEKEKLFF	TGTGCCGGGACCCAGGGGGAAAAGGAAAAACTGTTTTTT
TRBV19	-	-	TRBJ2-5	CASSMVRGRQETQYF	TGTGCCAGTAGTATGGTCCGGGGGAGGCAAGAGACCCAGTACTTC
TRBV6-5	-	TRBD1	TRBJ1-6	CASSLTGGRGSPLHF	TGTGCCAGCAGTCTCACAGGGGGTAGGGGTTCACCCCTCCACTTT
TRBV2	-	-	TRBJ1-1	CASKLSGRSLNTEAFF	TGTGCCAGCAAATTAAGTGGTCGTAGCTTGAACACTGAAGCTTTCTTT
TRBV27	-	TRBD1	TRBJ2-1	CASRGPGQGRVGQFF	TGTGCCAGCAGGGGACCGGGACAGGGTAGGGTTGGGCAGTTCTTC
TRBV27	medium-sized	-	TRBJ1-2	CASRLGGVGGYTF	TGTGCCAGCAGATTGGGAGGGGTGGGTGGCTACACCTTC
TRBV28	-	TRBD1	TRBJ2-2	CASSPTYGQGWKTGELFF	TGTGCCAGCAGCCCGACTTACGGACAGGGATGGAAGACCGGGGAGCTGTTTTTT
TRBV11-3	-	-	TRBJ2-1	CASSPAAVPINEQFF	TGTGCCAGCAGCCCCGCGGCCGTTCCCATAAATGAGCAGTTCTTC
TRBV30	-	TRBD1	TRBJ1-1	CAWSRQGGTEAFF	TGTGCCTGGAGTAGACAGGGAGGCACTGAAGCTTTCTTT
TRBV28	few	-	TRBJ2-1	CASSLYRTRFF	TGTGCCAGCAGTTTATATCGAACACGGTTCTTC